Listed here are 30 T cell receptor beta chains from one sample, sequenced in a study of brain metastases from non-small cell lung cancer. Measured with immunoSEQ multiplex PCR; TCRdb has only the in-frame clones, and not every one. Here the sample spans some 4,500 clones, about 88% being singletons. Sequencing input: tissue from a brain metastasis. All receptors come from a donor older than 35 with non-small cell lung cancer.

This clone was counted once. CDR3 DNA: TGCGCCAGCAGCGGACAGGCCTATGGCTACACCTTC. Amino acids: CASSGQAYGYTF. The chain joins TRBV5-1 to TRBJ1-2, with 7 bases aligning to TRBD1. Germline CDR1 is SGHRS and CDR2 is YFSETQ. Trimming removed 4 bases from V and 4 bases from J; junction bases left unmatched: 1. CDR3 length: 12 amino acids.

The CDR3 nucleotides read TGTGCCAGCAGCAAAGACAGGGACTATGGCTACACCTTC. The encoded protein is CASSKDRDYGYTF. The V call is TRBV7-2, the J call TRBJ1-2, with 7 bases aligning to TRBD1. CDR1 is SGHTA, CDR2 FQGNSA, per germline. V shed 5 bases, J shed 3 bases, and the junction held 3 bases outside the gene matches. This CDR3 is built from 13 residues.

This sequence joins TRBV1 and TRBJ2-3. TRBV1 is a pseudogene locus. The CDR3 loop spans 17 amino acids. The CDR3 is CTSSQDPGGEDTDTQYF. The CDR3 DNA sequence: TGCACCAGCAGCCAAGACCCAGGGGGGGAGGACACAGATACGCAGTATTTT.

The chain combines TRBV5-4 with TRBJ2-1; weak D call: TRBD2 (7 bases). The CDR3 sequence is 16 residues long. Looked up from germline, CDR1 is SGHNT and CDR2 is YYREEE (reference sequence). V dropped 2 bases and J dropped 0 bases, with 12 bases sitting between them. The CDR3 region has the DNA TGTGCCAGCAGCTTAGGGGGGGCAAGCTCCTACAATGAGCAGTTCTTC. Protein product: CASSLGGASSYNEQFF. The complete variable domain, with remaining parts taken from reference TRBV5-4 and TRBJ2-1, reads ETGVTQSPTHLIKTRGQQVTLRCSSQSGHNTVSWYQQALGQGPQFIFQYYREEENGRGNFPPRFSGLQFPNYSSELNVNALELDDSALYLCASSLGGASSYNEQFFGPGTRLTVL.

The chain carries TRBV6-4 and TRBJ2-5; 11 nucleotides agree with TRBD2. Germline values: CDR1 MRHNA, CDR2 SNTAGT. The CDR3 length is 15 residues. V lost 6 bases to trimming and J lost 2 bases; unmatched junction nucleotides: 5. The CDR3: CASSQTSGDQETQYF. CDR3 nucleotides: TGTGCCAGCAGCCAGACTAGCGGGGATCAAGAGACCCAGTACTTC.

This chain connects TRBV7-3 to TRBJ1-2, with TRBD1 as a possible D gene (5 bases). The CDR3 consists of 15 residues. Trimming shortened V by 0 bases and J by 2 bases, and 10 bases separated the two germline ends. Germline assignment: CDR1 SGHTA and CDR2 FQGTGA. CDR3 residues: CASSLTRAGNYGYTF. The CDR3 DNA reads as TGTGCCAGCAGCTTAACGCGGGCAGGGAACTATGGCTACACCTTC.

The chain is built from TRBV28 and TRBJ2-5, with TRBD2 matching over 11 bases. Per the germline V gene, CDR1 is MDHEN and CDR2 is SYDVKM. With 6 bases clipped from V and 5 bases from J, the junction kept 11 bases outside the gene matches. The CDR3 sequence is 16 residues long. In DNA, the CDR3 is TGTGCCAGCAGCTCTCCGGGACTAGCGGCAATGGAGACCCAGTACTTC. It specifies CASSSPGLAAMETQYF.

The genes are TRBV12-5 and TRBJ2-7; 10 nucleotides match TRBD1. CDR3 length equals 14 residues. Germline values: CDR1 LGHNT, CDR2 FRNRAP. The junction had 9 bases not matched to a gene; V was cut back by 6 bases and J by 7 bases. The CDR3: CASGSDRGGREQYF. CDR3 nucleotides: TGTGCTAGTGGCTCGGACAGGGGGGGTAGGGAGCAGTACTTC. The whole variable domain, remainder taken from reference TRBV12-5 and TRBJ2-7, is DARVTQTPRHKVTEMGQEVTMRCQPILGHNTVFWYRQTMMQGLELLAYFRNRAPLDDSGMPKDRFSAEMPDATLATLKIQPSEPRDSAVYFCASGSDRGGREQYFGPGTRLTVT.

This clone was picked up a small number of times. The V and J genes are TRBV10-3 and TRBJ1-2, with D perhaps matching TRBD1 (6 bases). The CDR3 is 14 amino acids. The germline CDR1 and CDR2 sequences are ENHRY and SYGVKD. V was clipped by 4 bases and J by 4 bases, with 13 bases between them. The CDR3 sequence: CAISGWGPAYGYTF. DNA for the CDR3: TGTGCCATCAGTGGGTGGGGGCCAGCCTATGGCTACACCTTC.

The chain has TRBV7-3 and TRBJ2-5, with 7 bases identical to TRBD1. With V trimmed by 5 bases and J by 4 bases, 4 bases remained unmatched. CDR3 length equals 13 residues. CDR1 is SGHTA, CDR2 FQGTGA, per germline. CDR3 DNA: TGTGCCAGCAGCCGGGACAGAACAGAGACCCAGTACTTC. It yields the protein CASSRDRTETQYF.

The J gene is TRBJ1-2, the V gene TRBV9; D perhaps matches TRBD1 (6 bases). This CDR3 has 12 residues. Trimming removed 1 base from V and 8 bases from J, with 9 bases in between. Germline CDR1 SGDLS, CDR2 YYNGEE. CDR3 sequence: CASSVTGNGYTF. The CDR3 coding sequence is TGTGCCAGCAGCGTAACAGGGAACGGCTACACCTTC.

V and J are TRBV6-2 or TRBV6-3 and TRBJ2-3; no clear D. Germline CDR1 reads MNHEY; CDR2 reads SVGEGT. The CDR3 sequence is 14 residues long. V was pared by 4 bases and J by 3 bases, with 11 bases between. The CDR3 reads CASSSTLETDTQYF. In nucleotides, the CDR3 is TGTGCCAGCAGTTCCACCTTAGAGACAGATACGCAGTATTTT.

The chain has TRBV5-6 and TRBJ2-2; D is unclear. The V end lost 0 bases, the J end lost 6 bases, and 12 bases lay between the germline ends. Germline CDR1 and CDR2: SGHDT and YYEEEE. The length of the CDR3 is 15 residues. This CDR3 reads CASSLEGIWAGELFF. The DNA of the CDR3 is TGTGCCAGCAGCTTGGAAGGGATTTGGGCCGGGGAGCTGTTTTTT.

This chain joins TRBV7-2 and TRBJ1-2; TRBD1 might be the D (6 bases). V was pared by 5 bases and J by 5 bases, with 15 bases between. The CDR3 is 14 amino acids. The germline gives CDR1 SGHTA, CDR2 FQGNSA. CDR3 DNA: TGTGCCAGCAGCCCAAGGGGCCAGGGGTATGGCTACACCTTC. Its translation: CASSPRGQGYGYTF.

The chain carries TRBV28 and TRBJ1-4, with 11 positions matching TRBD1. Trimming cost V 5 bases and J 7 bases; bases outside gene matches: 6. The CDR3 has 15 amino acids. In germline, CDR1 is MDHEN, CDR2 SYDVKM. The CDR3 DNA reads TGTGCCAGCAGTAAAAGGGACAGGGGGGCTGAAAAACTGTTTTTT. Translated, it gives CASSKRDRGAEKLFF.

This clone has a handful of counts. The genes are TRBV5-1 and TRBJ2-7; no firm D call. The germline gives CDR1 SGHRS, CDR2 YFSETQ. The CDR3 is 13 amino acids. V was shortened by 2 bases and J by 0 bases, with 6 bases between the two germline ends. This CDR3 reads CASSLGISYEQYF. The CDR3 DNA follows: TGCGCCAGCAGCTTAGGAATCTCCTACGAGCAGTACTTC. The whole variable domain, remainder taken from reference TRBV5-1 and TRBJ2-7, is KAGVTQTPRYLIKTRGQQVTLSCSPISGHRSVSWYQQTPGQGLQFLFEYFSETQRNKGNFPGRFSGRQFSNSRSEMNVSTLELGDSALYLCASSLGISYEQYFGPGTRLTVT.

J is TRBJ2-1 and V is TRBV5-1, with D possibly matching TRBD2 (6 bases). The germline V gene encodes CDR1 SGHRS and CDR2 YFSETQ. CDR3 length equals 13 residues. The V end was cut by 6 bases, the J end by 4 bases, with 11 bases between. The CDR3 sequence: CASKRDSYNEQFF. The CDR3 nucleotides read TGCGCCAGCAAGAGGGACTCTTACAATGAGCAGTTCTTC.

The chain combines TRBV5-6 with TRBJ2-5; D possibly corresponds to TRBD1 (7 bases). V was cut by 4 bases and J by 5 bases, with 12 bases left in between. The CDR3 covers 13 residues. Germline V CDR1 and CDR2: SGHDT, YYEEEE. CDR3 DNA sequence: TGTGCCAGCAGCGGGGGGACAGTTGAGACCCAGTACTTC. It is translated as CASSGGTVETQYF.

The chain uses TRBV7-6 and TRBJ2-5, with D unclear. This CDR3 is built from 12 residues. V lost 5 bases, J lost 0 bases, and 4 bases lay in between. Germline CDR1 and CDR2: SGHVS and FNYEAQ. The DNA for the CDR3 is TGTGCCAGCAGCGCCGACCAAGAGACCCAGTACTTC. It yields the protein CASSADQETQYF.

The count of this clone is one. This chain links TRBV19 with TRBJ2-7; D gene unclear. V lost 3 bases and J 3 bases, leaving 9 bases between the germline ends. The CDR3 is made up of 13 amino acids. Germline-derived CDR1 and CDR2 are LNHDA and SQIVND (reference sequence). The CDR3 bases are TGTGCCAGTAGTATCAAGACGGGCTACGAGCAGTACTTC. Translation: CASSIKTGYEQYF. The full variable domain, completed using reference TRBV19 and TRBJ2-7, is DGGITQSPKYLFRKEGQNVTLSCEQNLNHDAMYWYRQDPGQGLRLIYYSQIVNDFQKGDIAEGYSVSREKKESFPLTVTSAQKNPTAFYLCASSIKTGYEQYFGPGTRLTVT.

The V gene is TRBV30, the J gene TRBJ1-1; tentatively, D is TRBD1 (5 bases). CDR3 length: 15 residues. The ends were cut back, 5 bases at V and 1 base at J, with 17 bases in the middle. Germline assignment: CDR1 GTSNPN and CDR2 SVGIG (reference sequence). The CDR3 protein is CAWSVWGVKNTEAFF. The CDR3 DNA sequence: TGTGCCTGGTCCGTATGGGGGGTGAAGAACACTGAAGCTTTCTTT.

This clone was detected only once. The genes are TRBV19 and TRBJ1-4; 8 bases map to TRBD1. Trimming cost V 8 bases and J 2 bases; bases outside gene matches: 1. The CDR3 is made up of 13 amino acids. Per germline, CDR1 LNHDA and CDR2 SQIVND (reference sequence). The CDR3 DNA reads TGTGCCAGTGGGGACAGGACTAATGAAAAACTGTTTTTT. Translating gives CASGDRTNEKLFF.

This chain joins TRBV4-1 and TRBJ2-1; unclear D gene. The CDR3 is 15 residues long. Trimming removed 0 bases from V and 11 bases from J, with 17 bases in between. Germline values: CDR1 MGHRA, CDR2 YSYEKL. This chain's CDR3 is CASSQDLGSPSKQFF. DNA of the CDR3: TGCGCCAGCAGCCAAGATCTAGGTAGTCCAAGCAAGCAGTTCTTC.

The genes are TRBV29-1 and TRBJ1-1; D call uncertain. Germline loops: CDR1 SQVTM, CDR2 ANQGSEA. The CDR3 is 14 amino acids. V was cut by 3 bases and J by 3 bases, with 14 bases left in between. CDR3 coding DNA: TGCAGCGTTGATCGGATGCCCGAGGACACTGAAGCTTTCTTT. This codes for CSVDRMPEDTEAFF.

The CDR3 loop is CATSHSSQGQDYNEQFF. The CDR3 bases are TGTGCCACCAGTCACAGCTCTCAGGGACAGGATTACAATGAGCAGTTCTTC. The rearrangement links TRBV24-1 to TRBJ2-1; TRBD1 aligns across 8 bases. With V trimmed by 6 bases and J by 4 bases, 13 bases remained unmatched. Germline loops: CDR1 KGHDR, CDR2 SFDVKD. This CDR3 contains 17 residues.

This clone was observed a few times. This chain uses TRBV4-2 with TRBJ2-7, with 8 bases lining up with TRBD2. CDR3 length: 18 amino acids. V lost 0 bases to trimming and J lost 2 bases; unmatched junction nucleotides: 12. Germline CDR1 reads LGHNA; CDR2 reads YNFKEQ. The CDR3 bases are TGTGCCAGCAGCCAAGAGCCCCATCGTGCGGGGGGCGCCTACGAGCAGTACTTC. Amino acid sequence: CASSQEPHRAGGAYEQYF.

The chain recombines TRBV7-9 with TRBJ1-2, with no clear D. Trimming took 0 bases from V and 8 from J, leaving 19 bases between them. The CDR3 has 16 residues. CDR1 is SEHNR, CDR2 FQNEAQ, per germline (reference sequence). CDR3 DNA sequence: TGTGCCAGCAGCTTAGCGGACCTGCCGGACCGCCGAGGCTACACCTTC. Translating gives CASSLADLPDRRGYTF.

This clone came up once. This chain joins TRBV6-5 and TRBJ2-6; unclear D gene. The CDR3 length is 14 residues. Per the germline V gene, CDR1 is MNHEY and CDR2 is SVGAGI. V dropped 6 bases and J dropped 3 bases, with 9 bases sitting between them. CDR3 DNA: TGTGCCAGCAGCTTTCTGAGTGGGGCCAACGTCCTGACTTTC. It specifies CASSFLSGANVLTF.

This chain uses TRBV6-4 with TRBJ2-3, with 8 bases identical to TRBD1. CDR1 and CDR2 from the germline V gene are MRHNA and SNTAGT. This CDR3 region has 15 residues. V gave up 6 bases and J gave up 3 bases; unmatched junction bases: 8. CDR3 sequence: CASSPAQGATDTQYF. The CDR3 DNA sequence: TGTGCCAGCAGCCCGGCCCAGGGGGCGACAGATACGCAGTATTTT.

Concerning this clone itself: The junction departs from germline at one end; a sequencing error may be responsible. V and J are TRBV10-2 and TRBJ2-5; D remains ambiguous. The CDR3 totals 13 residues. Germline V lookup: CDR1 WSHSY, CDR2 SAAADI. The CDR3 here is CVSSDNEQETQYF. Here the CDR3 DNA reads TGCGTCAGCAGTGACAACGAACAAGAGACCCAGTACTTC.